Listed below are T cell receptor beta chains from one sample, sequenced in a study of blood T cell repertoires in COVID-19. TCRdb keeps only in-frame clones here, not all; method: immunoSEQ multiplex PCR. The data contain about 180,000 clones, about 90% of them seen just once; the ten biggest clones take up 9% to 10%. The material sequenced was PBMCs or T cells enriched from blood (not recorded which). The receptors originated from a woman under 30 who had recovered from COVID-19. The CDR3 runs from the conserved cysteine through the conserved F or W. A D gene is named only where the DNA matches it firmly. For some rows the clone size is stated as once, few or many, or as a class when expanded; others skip it.

V gene,clone size,J gene,D gene,CDR3 protein,CDR3 DNA
TRBV5-1,.,TRBJ1-1,.,CASSFSGDTEAFF,TGCGCCAGCAGCTTCTCAGGGGACACTGAAGCTTTCTTT
TRBV7-3,once,TRBJ2-1,TRBD2,CASSLMRTSDEQFF,TGTGCCAGCAGCTTAATGAGGACTAGCGATGAGCAGTTCTTC
TRBV6-4,many,TRBJ2-1,TRBD1,CASSDTGGSSYNEQFF,TGTGCCAGCAGTGACACAGGGGGGAGCTCCTACAATGAGCAGTTCTTC
TRBV27,.,TRBJ2-7,TRBD1,CASSWGQDYEQYF,TGTGCCAGCAGTTGGGGACAGGACTACGAGCAGTACTTC
TRBV5-1,.,TRBJ1-1,.,CASSLVFSGSTEAFF,TGCGCCAGCAGCTTGGTGTTTTCGGGGAGTACTGAAGCTTTCTTT
TRBV5-1,.,TRBJ1-6,.,CASSLDRGHNSPLHF,TGCGCCAGCAGCTTGGACCGAGGCCATAATTCACCCCTCCACTTT
TRBV16,.,TRBJ1-3,TRBD1,CASSTTGGARGNTIYF,TGTGCCAGCAGCACCACAGGGGGCGCGAGAGGAAACACCATATATTTT
TRBV5-1,.,TRBJ2-3,.,CASSPAGSSTDTQYF,TGCGCCAGCAGCCCGGCGGGCTCTAGCACAGATACGCAGTATTTT
TRBV4-3,.,TRBJ2-1,TRBD1,CASSQDLYRGSYNEQFF,TGCGCCAGCAGCCAAGACCTCTACAGGGGCAGTTACAATGAGCAGTTCTTC
TRBV27,.,TRBJ1-5,.,CASSLKGGGYYPQHF,TGTGCCAGCAGTCTAAAAGGGGGGGGGTACTACCCCCAGCATTTT
TRBV7-2,once,TRBJ1-5,.,CASSLVFEHRSNQPQHF,TGTGCCAGCAGCTTAGTTTTCGAACACCGTAGCAATCAGCCCCAGCATTTT
TRBV7-9,.,TRBJ2-5,TRBD2,CASSGSGSSETQYF,TGTGCCAGCAGTGGTAGCGGGAGCTCGGAGACCCAGTACTTC
TRBV30,.,TRBJ2-3,.,CAWSVTPLPDTQYF,TGTGCCTGGAGTGTAACTCCTCTACCAGATACGCAGTATTTT
TRBV4-2,.,TRBJ2-1,TRBD2,CASSQGLAGAKNEQFF,TGTGCCAGCAGCCAAGGGCTAGCGGGGGCCAAGAATGAGCAGTTCTTC
TRBV28,.,TRBJ1-1,TRBD1,CASSSPGGGIINTEAFF,TGTGCCAGCAGTTCGCCAGGGGGCGGAATTATTAACACTGAAGCTTTCTTT
TRBV14,.,TRBJ2-7,TRBD1,CASSQGYRGGEQYF,TGTGCCAGCAGCCAAGGGTACAGGGGTGGAGAGCAGTACTTC
TRBV28,.,TRBJ1-1,TRBD1,CASSLTGINREAFF,TGTGCCAGCAGTTTGACAGGGATTAACAGGGAAGCTTTCTTT
TRBV4-3,.,TRBJ2-1,.,CASSPSPGSYNEQFF,TGCGCCAGCAGCCCGTCGCCGGGGTCCTACAATGAGCAGTTCTTC
TRBV29-1,.,TRBJ2-5,.,CSVWEETQYF,TGCAGCGTTTGGGAGGAGACCCAGTACTTC
TRBV6-2/TRBV6-3,.,TRBJ1-5,.,CASSWGDLGQPQHF,TGTGCCAGCAGTTGGGGGGATTTGGGTCAGCCCCAGCATTTT
TRBV12-3/TRBV12-4,.,TRBJ1-6,.,CASSSGVLWSLHF,TGTGCCAGCAGTTCGGGTGTGCTTTGGTCCCTCCACTTT
TRBV19,.,TRBJ1-3,.,CASSIPGLSGNTIYF,TGTGCCAGTAGTATACCAGGGCTCTCTGGAAACACCATATATTTT